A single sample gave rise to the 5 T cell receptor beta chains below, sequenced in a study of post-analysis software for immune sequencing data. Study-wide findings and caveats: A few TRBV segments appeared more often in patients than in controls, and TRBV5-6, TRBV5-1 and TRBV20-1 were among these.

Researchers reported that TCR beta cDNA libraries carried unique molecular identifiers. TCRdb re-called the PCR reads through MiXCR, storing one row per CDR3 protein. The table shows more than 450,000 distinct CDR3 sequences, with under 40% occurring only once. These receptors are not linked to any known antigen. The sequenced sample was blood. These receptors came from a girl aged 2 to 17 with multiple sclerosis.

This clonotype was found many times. CDR3: CASSYIGGSYEQYF. The CDR3 bases are TGTGCCAGCAGTTATATAGGGGGCTCCTACGAGCAGTACTTC. The V and J genes are TRBV6-5 and TRBJ2-7, with D maybe TRBD1 (6 bases). Trimming pared 3 bases from V and 0 bases from J, leaving 9 bases between. The CDR3 is 14 residues long. From germline, CDR1 is MNHEY and CDR2 SVGAGI.

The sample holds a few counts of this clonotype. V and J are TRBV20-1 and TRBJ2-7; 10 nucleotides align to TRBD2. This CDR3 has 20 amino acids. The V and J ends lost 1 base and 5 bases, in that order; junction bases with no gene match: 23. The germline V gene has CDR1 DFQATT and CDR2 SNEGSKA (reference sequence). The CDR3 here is CSARGGTSDPRISGWDEQYF. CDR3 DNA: TGCAGTGCTAGAGGAGGGACTAGCGACCCCAGAATCTCCGGGTGGGACGAGCAGTACTTC.

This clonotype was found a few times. CDR3 sequence (DNA): TGTGCCAGCAGCCAAGATCGGCAGGGTTCAGATACGCAGTATTTT. Its translation: CASSQDRQGSDTQYF. V gene TRBV3-1 combines with J gene TRBJ2-3; D perhaps matches TRBD1 (5 bases). The CDR3 has 15 amino acids. Germline assignment: CDR1 LGHDT and CDR2 YNNKEL (reference sequence). V was clipped by 0 bases and J by 4 bases, with 11 bases between them.

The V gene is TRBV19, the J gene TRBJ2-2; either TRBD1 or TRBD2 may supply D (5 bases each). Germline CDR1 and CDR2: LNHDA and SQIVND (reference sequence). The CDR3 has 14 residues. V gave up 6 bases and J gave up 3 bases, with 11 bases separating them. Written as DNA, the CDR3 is TGTGCCAGTAGAGTATTGGGGGACACCGGGGAGCTGTTTTTT. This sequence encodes CASRVLGDTGELFF.

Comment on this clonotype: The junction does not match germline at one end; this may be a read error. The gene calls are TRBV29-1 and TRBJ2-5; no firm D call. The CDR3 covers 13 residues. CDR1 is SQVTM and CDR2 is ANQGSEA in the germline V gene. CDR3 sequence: CSVDGLTQETRYF. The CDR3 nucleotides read TGCAGCGTTGACGGGTTAACACAAGAGACCCGGTACTTC.